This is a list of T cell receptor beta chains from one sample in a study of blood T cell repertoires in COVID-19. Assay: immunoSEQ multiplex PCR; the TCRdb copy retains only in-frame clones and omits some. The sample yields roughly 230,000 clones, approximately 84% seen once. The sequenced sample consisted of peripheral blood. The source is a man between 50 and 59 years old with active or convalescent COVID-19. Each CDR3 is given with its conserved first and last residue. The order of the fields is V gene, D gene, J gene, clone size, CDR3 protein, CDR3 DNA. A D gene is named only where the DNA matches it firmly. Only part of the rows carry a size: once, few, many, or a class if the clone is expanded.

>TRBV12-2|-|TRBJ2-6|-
CASRFLVVGTSTNYSGANVLTF
TGTGCAAGTCGCTTTCTTGTTGTCGGGACTAGCACAAACTACTCTGGGGCCAACGTCCTGACTTTC
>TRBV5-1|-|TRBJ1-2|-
CASSLGRTDGYTF
TGCGCCAGCAGCTTGGGGCGGACAGATGGCTACACCTTC
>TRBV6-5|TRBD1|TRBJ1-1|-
CASRQGGGTEAFF
TGTGCCAGCAGACAGGGGGGCGGAACAGAAGCTTTCTTT
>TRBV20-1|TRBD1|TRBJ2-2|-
CSASFQGATGELFF
TGCAGTGCTAGTTTTCAGGGGGCAACCGGGGAGCTGTTTTTT
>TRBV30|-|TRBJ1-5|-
CAWSVGGGQPQHF
TGTGCCTGGAGTGTAGGCGGCGGTCAGCCCCAGCATTTT
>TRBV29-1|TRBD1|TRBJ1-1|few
CSVPPRGRDTEAFF
TGCAGCGTGCCTCCCAGGGGGCGCGACACTGAAGCTTTCTTT
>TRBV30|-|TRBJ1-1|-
CAWSPGTGNTEAFF
TGTGCCTGGAGTCCCGGCACAGGAAACACTGAAGCTTTCTTT
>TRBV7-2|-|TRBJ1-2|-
CASSSIGDKNYGYTF
TGTGCCAGCAGCTCAATAGGGGACAAGAACTATGGCTACACCTTC
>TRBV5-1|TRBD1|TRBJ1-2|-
CASSPGQGADGYTF
TGCGCCAGCAGCCCGGGACAGGGGGCAGATGGCTACACCTTC
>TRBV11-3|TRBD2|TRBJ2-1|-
CASSRLAGGYNEQFF
TGTGCCAGCAGCCGACTAGCGGGGGGATACAATGAGCAGTTCTTC
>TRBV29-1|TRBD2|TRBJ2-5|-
CSGFGLAGAETQYF
TGCAGCGGGTTCGGACTAGCGGGGGCAGAGACCCAGTACTTC
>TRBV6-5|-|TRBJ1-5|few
CASSYSEGQPQHF
TGTGCCAGCAGTTACTCGGAGGGTCAGCCCCAGCATTTT
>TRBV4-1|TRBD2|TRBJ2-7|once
CASSPRLAGSYEQYF
TGCGCCAGCAGCCCGAGACTAGCGGGGTCCTACGAGCAGTACTTC
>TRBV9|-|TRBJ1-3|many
CASSVYAGNTIYF
TGTGCCAGCAGCGTATATGCTGGAAACACCATATATTTT
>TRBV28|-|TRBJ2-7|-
CASSTTQQGNEQYF
TGTGCCAGCAGCACCACCCAACAGGGAAACGAGCAGTACTTC
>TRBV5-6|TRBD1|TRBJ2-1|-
CASSSTGQGTYNEQFF
TGTGCCAGCAGCTCGACAGGACAGGGAACATACAATGAGCAGTTCTTC
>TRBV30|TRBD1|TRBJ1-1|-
CAFDRGLNTEAFF
TGTGCCTTTGACAGGGGGTTGAACACTGAAGCTTTCTTT
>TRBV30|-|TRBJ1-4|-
CAWSGGLANEKLFF
TGTGCCTGGAGTGGGGGGCTTGCTAATGAAAAACTGTTTTTT
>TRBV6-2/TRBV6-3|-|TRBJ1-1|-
CASSYFADTEAFF
TGTGCCAGCAGTTACTTTGCGGACACTGAAGCTTTCTTT
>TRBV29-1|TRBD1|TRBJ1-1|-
CSVERDRGTEAFF
TGCAGCGTTGAACGGGACAGGGGCACTGAAGCTTTCTTT
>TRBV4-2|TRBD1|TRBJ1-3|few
CASSQSRGGQGSGNTIYF
TGTGCCAGCAGCCAATCCCGGGGAGGACAGGGCTCTGGAAACACCATATATTTT
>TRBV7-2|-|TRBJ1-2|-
CASSLATGFDGYTF
TGTGCCAGCAGCTTAGCGACAGGATTTGACGGCTACACCTTC
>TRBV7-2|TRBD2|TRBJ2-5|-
CASSLLAGGWETQYF
TGTGCCAGCAGCCTACTAGCGGGGGGCTGGGAGACCCAGTACTTC
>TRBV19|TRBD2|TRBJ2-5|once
CASRRLAGNQETQYF
TGTGCCAGCAGGAGGCTAGCGGGGAACCAAGAGACCCAGTACTTC
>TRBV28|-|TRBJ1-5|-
CASRGGGGGSNQPQHF
TGTGCCAGCAGGGGCGGGGGCGGAGGGAGCAATCAGCCCCAGCATTTT
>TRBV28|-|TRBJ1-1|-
CASSRGDTEAFF
TGTGCCAGCAGCCGGGGAGACACTGAAGCTTTCTTT
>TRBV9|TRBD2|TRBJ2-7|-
CASSVEASGEQYF
TGTGCCAGCAGCGTAGAGGCTAGCGGCGAGCAGTACTTC
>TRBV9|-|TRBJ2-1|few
CASTPQASYNEQFF
TGTGCCAGCACCCCCCAGGCGTCCTACAATGAGCAGTTCTTC
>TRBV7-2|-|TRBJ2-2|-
CASSLKKGGTGELFF
TGTGCCAGCAGCTTAAAGAAGGGCGGGACCGGGGAGCTGTTTTTT
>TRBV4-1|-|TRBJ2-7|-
CASSTVGGSSYEQYF
TGCGCCAGCAGCACCGTTGGGGGGAGCTCCTACGAGCAGTACTTC
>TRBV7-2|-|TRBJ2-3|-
CASSSRGAGLTDTQYF
TGTGCCAGCAGCTCCAGAGGGGCGGGGCTCACAGATACGCAGTATTTT
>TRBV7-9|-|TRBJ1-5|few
CASSLGSLEGSRQPQHF
TGTGCCAGCAGCTTAGGTAGCTTGGAGGGCTCCCGCCAGCCCCAGCATTTT
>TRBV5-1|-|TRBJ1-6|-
CASSHLDRGAESPLHF
TGCGCCAGCAGCCACTTAGATCGGGGGGCTGAATCACCCCTCCACTTT
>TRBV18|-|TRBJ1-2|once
CASSPYAGQNYGYTF
TGTGCCAGCTCACCCTATGCCGGACAGAACTATGGCTACACCTTC
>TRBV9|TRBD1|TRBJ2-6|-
CASARGPSSGANVLTF
TGTGCCAGCGCCAGGGGGCCTAGCTCTGGGGCCAACGTCCTGACTTTC
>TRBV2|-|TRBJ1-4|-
CASVEGRELFF
TGTGCCAGCGTCGAAGGGAGAGAACTGTTTTTT
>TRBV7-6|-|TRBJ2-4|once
CASSFRPGQPTIAKNIQYF
TGTGCCAGCAGTTTCCGTCCGGGACAACCGACGATAGCCAAAAACATTCAGTACTTC
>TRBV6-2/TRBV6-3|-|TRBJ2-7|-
CASSPPGRNEQYF
TGTGCCAGCAGCCCTCCAGGGAGGAACGAGCAGTACTTC
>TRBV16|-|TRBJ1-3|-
CASSPIMAVSGNTIYF
TGTGCCAGCAGCCCCATCATGGCCGTCTCTGGAAACACCATATATTTT
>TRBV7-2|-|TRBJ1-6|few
CASSPRTGEGSPLHF
TGTGCCAGCAGCCCCCGGACGGGGGAGGGTTCACCCCTCCACTTT
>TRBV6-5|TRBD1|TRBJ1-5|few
CASNLTGQGAQPQHF
TGTGCCAGCAACCTTACTGGACAGGGGGCCCAGCCCCAGCATTTT
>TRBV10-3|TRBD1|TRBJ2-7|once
CAISELGAGQALSYEQYF
TGTGCCATCAGTGAGTTGGGGGCTGGACAGGCCCTCTCCTACGAGCAGTACTTC
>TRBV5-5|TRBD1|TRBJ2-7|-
CASSRSGQGHEQYF
TGTGCCAGCAGCCGGTCGGGACAGGGCCACGAGCAGTACTTC
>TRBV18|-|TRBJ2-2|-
CASSRVTGELFF
TGTGCCAGCTCTCGGGTGACCGGGGAGCTGTTTTTT
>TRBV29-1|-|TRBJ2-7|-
CSVSFTGSYEQYF
TGCAGCGTTTCCTTTACAGGGAGCTACGAGCAGTACTTC
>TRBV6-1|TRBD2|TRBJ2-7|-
CARCDQGGGGSYEQYF
TGTGCCCGCTGTGATCAGGGCGGGGGGGGCTCCTACGAGCAGTACTTC
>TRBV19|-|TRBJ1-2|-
CASTPRGGGYGYTF
TGTGCCAGTACCCCAAGGGGAGGGGGCTATGGCTACACCTTC
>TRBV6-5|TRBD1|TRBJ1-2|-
CASSPPSRGHHGYTF
TGTGCCAGCAGTCCCCCGAGCAGGGGGCATCATGGCTACACCTTC
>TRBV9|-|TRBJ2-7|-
CASSVATGQYEQYF
TGTGCCAGCAGCGTAGCCACCGGACAGTACGAGCAGTACTTC
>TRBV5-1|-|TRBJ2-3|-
CASSEGHRGTDTQYF
TGCGCCAGCAGCGAGGGACACCGAGGGACAGATACGCAGTATTTT
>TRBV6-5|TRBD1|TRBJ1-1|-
CASRLRTGMNTEAFF
TGTGCCAGCAGACTAAGGACAGGAATGAACACTGAAGCTTTCTTT
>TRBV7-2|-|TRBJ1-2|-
CASSLNQGRGYTF
TGTGCCAGCAGCTTAAACCAGGGCAGGGGCTACACCTTC
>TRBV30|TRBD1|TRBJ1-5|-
CAWSVTRQGSQPQHF
TGTGCCTGGAGTGTCACCCGACAGGGGAGTCAGCCCCAGCATTTT